This T cell receptor beta chain is from a study of naive and memory T cell subsets. A UMI-containing oligonucleotide was joined by 3' ligation to the TCR cDNA template. Cells were not sorted; total RNA input targeted 1 to 1000 ng. Ligated cDNA underwent four rounds of PCR with nested alpha and beta constant region primers and SP2. For blood and skin samples, reverse transcription used TCR alpha and beta constant primers. TCRdb used MiXCR to reprocess the 5' RACE reads, holding one entry per CDR3 protein. Among 55,000 to 70,000 distinct CDR3 sequences listed, 7.6% were seen once. Many counts were recorded for this clonotype. V lost 2 bases and J 7 bases, leaving 14 bases between the germline ends. CDR1 and CDR2 (germline): SGHTA, FQGNSA. There are 14 residues in the CDR3.

The rearrangement joins TRBV7-2 to TRBJ1-2; TRBD1 is a possible D gene (6 bases). The receptor was derived from a female donor in good health. Written as DNA, the CDR3 is TGTGCCAGCAGCTTAAGCTGGGGGGCCCGTGGCTACACCTTC. It specifies CASSLSWGARGYTF. Using reference TRBV7-2 and TRBJ1-2 for the parts outside the CDR3, the full variable domain is GAGVSQSPSNKVTEKGKDVELRCDPISGHTALYWYRQSLGQGLEFLIYFQGNSAPDKSGLPSDRFSAERTGGSVSTLTIQRTQQEDSAVYLCASSLSWGARGYTFGSGTRLTVV.